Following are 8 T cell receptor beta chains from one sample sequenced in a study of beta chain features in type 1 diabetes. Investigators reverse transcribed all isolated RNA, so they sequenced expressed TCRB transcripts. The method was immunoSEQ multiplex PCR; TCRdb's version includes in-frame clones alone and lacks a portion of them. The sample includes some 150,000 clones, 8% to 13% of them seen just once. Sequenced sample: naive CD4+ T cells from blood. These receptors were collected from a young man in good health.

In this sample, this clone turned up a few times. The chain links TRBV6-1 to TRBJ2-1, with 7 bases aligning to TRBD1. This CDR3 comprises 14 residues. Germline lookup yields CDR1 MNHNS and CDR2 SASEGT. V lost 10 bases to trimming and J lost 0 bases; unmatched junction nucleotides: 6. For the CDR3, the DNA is TGTGCCACGGAGACAGGGAGCTCCTACAATGAGCAGTTCTTC. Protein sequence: CATETGSSYNEQFF.

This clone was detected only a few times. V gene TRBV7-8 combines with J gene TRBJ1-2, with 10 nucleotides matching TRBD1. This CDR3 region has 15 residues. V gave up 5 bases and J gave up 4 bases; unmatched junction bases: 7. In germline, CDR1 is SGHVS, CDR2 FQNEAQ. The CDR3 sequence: CASSPSGQGIYGYTF. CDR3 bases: TGTGCCAGCAGCCCATCGGGACAGGGGATCTATGGCTACACCTTC.

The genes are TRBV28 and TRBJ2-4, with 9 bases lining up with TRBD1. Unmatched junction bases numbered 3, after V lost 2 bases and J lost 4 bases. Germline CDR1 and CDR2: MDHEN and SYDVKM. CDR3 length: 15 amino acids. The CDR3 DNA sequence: TGTGCCAGCAGTTTAACGACAGGGGGTAAAAACATTCAGTACTTC. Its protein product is CASSLTTGGKNIQYF.

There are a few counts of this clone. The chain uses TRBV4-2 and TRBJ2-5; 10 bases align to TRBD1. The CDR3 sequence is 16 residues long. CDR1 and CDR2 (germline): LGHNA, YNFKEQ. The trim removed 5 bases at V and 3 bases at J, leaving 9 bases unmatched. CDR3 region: CASSIRQGAREETQYF. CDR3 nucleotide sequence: TGTGCCAGCAGCATACGACAGGGGGCGCGGGAAGAGACCCAGTACTTC.

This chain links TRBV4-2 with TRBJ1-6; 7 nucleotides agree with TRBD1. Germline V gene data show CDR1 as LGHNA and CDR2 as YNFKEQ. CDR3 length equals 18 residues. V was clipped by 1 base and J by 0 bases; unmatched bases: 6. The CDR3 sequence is CASSQGETGISYNSPLHF. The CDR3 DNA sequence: TGTGCCAGCAGCCAAGGCGAGACAGGGATCTCCTATAATTCACCCCTCCACTTT.

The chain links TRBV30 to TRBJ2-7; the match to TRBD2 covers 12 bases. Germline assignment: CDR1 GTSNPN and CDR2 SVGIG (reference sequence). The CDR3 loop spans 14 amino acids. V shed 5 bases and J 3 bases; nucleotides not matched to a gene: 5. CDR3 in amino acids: CAWGLAGRRYEQYF. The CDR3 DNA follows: TGTGCCTGGGGACTAGCGGGGCGACGCTACGAGCAGTACTTC.

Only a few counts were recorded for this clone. The CDR3 loop is CASSWSGEQETQYF. CDR3 nucleotides: TGTGCCAGCAGTTGGAGCGGGGAACAAGAGACCCAGTACTTC. The V gene is TRBV6-6, the J gene TRBJ2-5; TRBD2 agrees at 7 bases. The length of the CDR3 is 14 residues. V was pared by 4 bases and J by 2 bases, with 4 bases of the junction left unmatched. Germline CDR1 is MNHNY and CDR2 is SVGAGI (reference sequence).

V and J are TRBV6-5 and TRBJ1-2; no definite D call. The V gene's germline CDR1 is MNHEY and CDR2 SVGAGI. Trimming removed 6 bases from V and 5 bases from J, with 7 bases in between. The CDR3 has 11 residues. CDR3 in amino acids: CASSNNYGYTF. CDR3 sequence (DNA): TGTGCCAGCAGCAACAATTATGGCTACACCTTC.